There are many counts of the clone carrying this T cell receptor (beta chain). Antigen: not known. Time point in this sample: sample taken at primary tumor resection. CDR1 is MNHEY, CDR2 SMNVEV, per germline (reference sequence). The CDR3 totals 16 residues. V lost 5 bases and J lost 0, with 14 bases in between. MiXCR, run by TCRdb on the 5' RACE reads, gives a single entry per CDR3 protein. The table has about 23,000 distinct CDR3 sequences, 2.5% to 4% seen once. These data come from a study of spatial heterogeneity in lung cancer. Study findings and constraints: More often at tumor resection than at routine follow-up, ubiquitous expanded tumor TCRs were detected in the blood.

This chain uses TRBV27 with TRBJ2-1; D remains unclear. Sequencing used PBMCs, obtained at surgery. This sequence originates from a female donor with early-stage non-small cell lung cancer. The CDR3 sequence: CASSHLAVRSYNEQFF. The DNA for the CDR3 is TGTGCCAGCAGTCACCTCGCGGTACGCTCCTACAATGAGCAGTTCTTC.